This record looks at one TCR beta chain sequence and its context. Its antigen remains unidentified. The germline CDR1 and CDR2 sequences are LNHDA and SQIVND (reference sequence). V lost 10 bases to trimming and J lost 1 base; unmatched junction nucleotides: 6. The CDR3 contains 13 residues. TCRdb reprocessed the multiplex PCR reads via MiXCR and lists one record per CDR3 protein. The sample lists 150,000 to 200,000 distinct CDR3 sequences, around a third occurring once. This entry comes from a study of breast tumors, draining lymph nodes, adjacent tissues. Findings and caveats of the study: The data were judged consistent with most tumor T cells coming from lymph node and expanding in tumor. That most tumor T cells come from lymph nodes remained unproven.

The lymph nodes were axillary draining lymph nodes from breast cancer patients. The sample was axillary lymph node tissue. This chain links TRBV19 with TRBJ1-1; TRBD1 agrees at 7 bases. This receptor was obtained from a female donor with breast cancer. Some clones in this sample may be carry-over from other donors' samples. CDR3 bases: TGTGCCATAAGGGACAGCCCGAACACTGAAGCTTTCTTT. Translated, it gives CAIRDSPNTEAFF.